This TCR beta chain emerged from a study of T cells expressing NK-cell markers. Germline loops: CDR1 SGHDT, CDR2 YYEEEE. There are 11 residues in the CDR3. TCRdb reprocessed the 5' RACE reads and keeps a single row for each CDR3 protein, giving no DNA. This specimen shows around 100,000 distinct CDR3 sequences; the ten leading clones hold around 18%. The sequenced sample was blood T cells: a sorted CD56 or NKG2C T cell subset, CD4+ or CD8+ T cells, or bulk PBMC T cells (not recorded which). The chain employs TRBV5-6 and TRBJ2-1. The sequence was collected from a woman between 18 and 70 years old in good health. CDR3 sequence: CASTLSDEQFF.